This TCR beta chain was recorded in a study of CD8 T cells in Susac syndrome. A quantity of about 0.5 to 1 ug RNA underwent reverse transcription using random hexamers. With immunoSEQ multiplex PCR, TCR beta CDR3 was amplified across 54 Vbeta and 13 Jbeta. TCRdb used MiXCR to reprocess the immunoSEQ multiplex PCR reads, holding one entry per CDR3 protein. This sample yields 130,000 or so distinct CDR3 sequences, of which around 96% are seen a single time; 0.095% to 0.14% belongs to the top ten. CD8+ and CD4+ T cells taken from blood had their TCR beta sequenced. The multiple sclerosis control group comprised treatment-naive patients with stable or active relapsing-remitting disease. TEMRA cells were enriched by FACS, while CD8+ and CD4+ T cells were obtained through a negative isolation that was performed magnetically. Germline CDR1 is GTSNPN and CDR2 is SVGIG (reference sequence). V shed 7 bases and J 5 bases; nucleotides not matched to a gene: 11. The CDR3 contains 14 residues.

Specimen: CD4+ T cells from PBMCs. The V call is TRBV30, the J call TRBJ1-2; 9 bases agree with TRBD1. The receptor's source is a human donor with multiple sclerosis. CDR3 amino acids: CASTGGRVEYGYTF. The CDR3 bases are TGTGCCTCCACAGGGGGCAGGGTCGAATATGGCTACACCTTC.